The 29 T cell receptor beta chains reported below all come from one sample, sequenced in a study of shared clonotypes between healthy human individuals. Using immunoSEQ multiplex PCR, the repertoire was profiled, and TCRdb retains in-frame clones only, with some absent. The sample carries 110,000 or so clones, roughly two thirds recorded once. Sequenced: memory CD8+ T cells sorted from blood. The subset is: CD45RO+ cells pooled with CCR7-negative TemRA cells. Source of these receptors: a woman aged 25 to 45 in good health.

V and J are TRBV13 and TRBJ1-3; D ambiguous. Trimming pared 2 bases from V and 8 bases from J, leaving 10 bases between. The CDR3 has 13 residues. Germline CDR1 and CDR2: PRHDT and FYEKMQ (reference sequence). Here the CDR3 DNA reads TGTGCCAGCAGCTTAATAGATAGAGACACCATATATTTT. Protein product: CASSLIDRDTIYF.

The chain combines TRBV19 with TRBJ1-1; D uncertain. Germline V gives CDR1 LNHDA, CDR2 SQIVND (reference sequence). V lost 3 bases, J lost 4 bases, and 18 bases lay in between. This CDR3 has 16 residues. The CDR3 nucleotides read TGTGCCAGTAGTATCCCCGGGGTAGGTACAAGCACTGAAGCTTTCTTT. Protein product: CASSIPGVGTSTEAFF.

The V gene is TRBV4-1, the J gene TRBJ2-7, with 8 bases that match TRBD2. The ends lost 7 bases at V and 3 bases at J; junction bases unmatched: 8. The CDR3 has 14 residues. Germline CDR1 MGHRA, CDR2 YSYEKL. CDR3 sequence: CASTRRSGGYEQYF. CDR3 bases: TGCGCCAGCACCCGGCGAAGCGGGGGCTACGAGCAGTACTTC.

The CDR3 loop reads CASSSGQGVGEAFF. The CDR3 DNA follows: TGTGCCAGCAGTTCCGGACAGGGCGTCGGTGAAGCTTTCTTT. This chain uses TRBV28 with TRBJ1-1; 8 bases map to TRBD1. Germline CDR1 and CDR2: MDHEN and SYDVKM. This CDR3 has 14 amino acids. The V gene end was trimmed by 4 bases and the J gene end by 7 bases; junction bases not matched to a gene: 8.

With respect to this clone: It is likely a read error: a sequence one base away is far more abundant. This chain connects TRBV2 to TRBJ2-1; D not resolved. This CDR3 comprises 11 residues. V shed 7 bases and J shed 4 bases, with 5 bases lying between them. The germline CDR1 and CDR2 sequences are SNHLY and FYNNEI. The DNA for the CDR3 is TGTGCCAGCACCAGATACAATGAGCAGTTCTTC. It specifies CASTRYNEQFF.

The chain uses TRBV7-9 and TRBJ2-7, with TRBD2 as a possible D gene (6 bases). Trimming removed 4 bases from V and 2 bases from J, with 21 bases in between. CDR1 and CDR2 from the germline V gene are SEHNR and FQNEAQ (reference sequence). The CDR3 runs to 17 residues. In DNA form, the CDR3 reads TGTGCCAGCAGCTCGTTGCGGGGTCCCCTTTTAACCTACGAGCAGTACTTC. Protein: CASSSLRGPLLTYEQYF.

As DNA, the CDR3 is TGTGCCAGCAGTCAGGGGGCGTGGACAGATACGCAGTATTTT. Its translation: CASSQGAWTDTQYF. The V call is TRBV27, the J call TRBJ2-3, with 8 bases aligning to TRBD1. There are 14 residues in the CDR3. Germline lookup yields CDR1 MNHEY and CDR2 SMNVEV (reference sequence). The V gene end was trimmed by 5 bases and the J gene end by 3 bases; junction bases not matched to a gene: 4.

This clone was detected a few times. The genes are TRBV27 and TRBJ2-1, with 7 bases lining up with TRBD2. The CDR3 totals 15 residues. After removal of 5 bases from V and 9 bases from J, the junction contained 13 bases not matched to a gene. Germline CDR1 reads MNHEY; CDR2 reads SMNVEV (reference sequence). CDR3 nucleotide sequence: TGTGCCAGCAGTCTTTCCGGGGAGGGGATAGTTGAGCAGTTCTTC. It is translated as CASSLSGEGIVEQFF.

This chain links TRBV11-2 with TRBJ2-7; possibly TRBD1 for D (5 bases). The length of the CDR3 is 12 residues. The germline gives CDR1 SGHAT, CDR2 FQNNGV. Trimming removed 5 bases at V and 4 bases at J, with 9 bases between. The CDR3 protein is CASSPRGYEQYF. In nucleotides, the CDR3 is TGTGCCAGCAGCCCAAGGGGTTACGAGCAGTACTTC. Combining the CDR3 with reference TRBV11-2 and TRBJ2-7 gives the whole variable domain EAGVAQSPRYKIIEKRQSVAFWCNPISGHATLYWYQQILGQGPKLLIQFQNNGVVDDSQLPKDRFSAERLKGVDSTLKIQPAKLEDSAVYLCASSPRGYEQYFGPGTRLTVT.

V usage is TRBV25-1 and J usage is TRBJ2-7, with D possibly being TRBD2 (5 bases). This CDR3 has 14 amino acids. The V gene lost 6 bases and the J gene lost 5 bases, with 17 bases spanning the gap. Germline lookup yields CDR1 MGHDK and CDR2 SYGVNS. This CDR3 reads CASSRGVSVHEQYF. The CDR3 nucleotides are TGTGCCAGCAGCCGGGGAGTATCGGTCCACGAGCAGTACTTC.

The chain uses TRBV7-9 and TRBJ1-2; the D gene is possibly TRBD1 (5 bases). CDR1 and CDR2 from the germline V gene are SEHNR and FQNEAQ (reference sequence). The CDR3 length is 13 residues. V lost 5 bases to trimming and J lost 3 bases, with 10 bases between them. The CDR3 DNA is TGTGCCAGCAGCCGGGACGCTTACTATGGCTACACCTTC. Its translation is CASSRDAYYGYTF.

J is TRBJ2-7 and V is TRBV28; TRBD1 matches at 8 bases. The V gene end was trimmed by 5 bases and the J gene end by 5 bases; junction bases not matched to a gene: 8. This CDR3 has 14 residues. Germline V lookup: CDR1 MDHEN, CDR2 SYDVKM. The CDR3 DNA reads TGTGCCAGCAGTACCTCGGACAGGGCCCACGAGCAGTACTTC. Its protein is CASSTSDRAHEQYF.

The chain recombines TRBV25-1 with TRBJ2-1, with D perhaps matching TRBD1 or TRBD2 (6 bases each). The V end was cut by 3 bases, the J end by 7 bases, with 13 bases between. Germline V lookup: CDR1 MGHDK, CDR2 SYGVNS. This CDR3 comprises 14 residues. This chain's CDR3 is CASSDRRDKNEQFF. The CDR3 nucleotides are TGTGCCAGCAGTGATCGGCGGGACAAGAATGAGCAGTTCTTC.

Only one count was recorded for this clone. The chain uses TRBV25-1 and TRBJ2-1, with D unresolved. With 7 bases removed from V and 6 bases from J, the gap between germline ends came to 13 bases. CDR1 and CDR2 (germline): MGHDK, SYGVNS. The CDR3 length is 13 residues. CDR3 protein: CASMSSLSNEQFF. In DNA form, the CDR3 reads TGTGCCAGCATGAGTTCCTTGAGCAATGAGCAGTTCTTC.

The chain couples TRBV6-1 to TRBJ2-1, with unresolved D. V was shortened by 0 bases and J by 2 bases, with 11 bases between the two germline ends. The CDR3 covers 16 residues. Germline V gene lookup returns CDR1 MNHNS and CDR2 SASEGT. In DNA form, the CDR3 reads TGTGCCAGCAGTGAAGCAGGACCGGTACCCTACAATGAGCAGTTCTTC. This translates into CASSEAGPVPYNEQFF.

J is TRBJ1-5 and V is TRBV19; D uncertain. The germline gives CDR1 LNHDA, CDR2 SQIVND (reference sequence). Trimming took 6 bases from V and 2 from J, leaving 14 bases between them. The CDR3 runs 15 residues. The CDR3 DNA sequence: TGTGCCAGTAGCAGGTTCCTCTTTGGCAATCAGCCCCAGCATTTT. This codes for CASSRFLFGNQPQHF.

This clone came up a few times. V gene TRBV5-1 combines with J gene TRBJ2-7, with 10 nucleotides matching TRBD2. Per the germline V gene, CDR1 is SGHRS and CDR2 is YFSETQ. V lost 5 bases to trimming and J lost 5 bases; unmatched junction nucleotides: 10. The CDR3 is 15 residues long. The CDR3 sequence is CASSSTSGIRNEQYF. The CDR3, as DNA: TGCGCCAGCAGTTCAACTAGCGGGATACGGAACGAGCAGTACTTC.

As to this clone: At the DNA level, this CDR3 is encoded by other sequences in the same sample as well. The gene calls are TRBV6-1 and TRBJ2-7; D uncertain. The CDR3 extends over 12 amino acids. The V end was cut by 3 bases, the J end by 0 bases, with 3 bases between. Germline V gene data show CDR1 as MNHNS and CDR2 as SASEGT. In DNA, the CDR3 is TGTGCCAGCAGTGAGTCCTCCTACGAGCAGTACTTC. This sequence encodes CASSESSYEQYF.

This CDR3 reads CASSFRGGQAYYEQYF. As DNA, the CDR3 is TGTGCCAGCAGTTTTAGGGGCGGACAGGCTTACTACGAGCAGTACTTC. The V call is TRBV28, the J call TRBJ2-7, with 7 bases identical to TRBD1. The CDR3 loop spans 16 amino acids. The germline CDR1 and CDR2 sequences are MDHEN and SYDVKM. V dropped 3 bases and J dropped 3; count of bases not matched to a gene: 11.

This clone was seen many times. This CDR3 is CATSREGDEGAREWNQPQHF. The CDR3 DNA follows: TGTGCCACCAGCAGAGAAGGGGACGAGGGGGCCCGGGAGTGGAATCAGCCCCAGCATTTT. This chain uses TRBV15 with TRBJ1-5; 7 bases map to TRBD1. Germline V lookup: CDR1 LNHNV, CDR2 YYDKDF (reference sequence). V gave up 0 bases and J gave up 4 bases; unmatched junction bases: 18. The CDR3 consists of 20 residues.

On this clone itself: A read error is the likely source, as a far larger clone sits one nucleotide away. The gene calls are TRBV18 and TRBJ2-7; D is unresolved. CDR3 length equals 15 residues. Germline V gene lookup returns CDR1 KGHSH and CDR2 LQKENI. CDR3 in DNA: TGTGCCAGCTCGCCCCCCTCTAACACCGCCTACAAGCAGTACTTC. Amino acid sequence: CASSPPSNTAYKQYF.

The chain links TRBV6-5 to TRBJ1-6; 7 bases line up with TRBD1. This CDR3 spans 14 amino acids. Germline lookup yields CDR1 MNHEY and CDR2 SVGAGI. V lost 6 bases and J lost 9; bases outside the gene matches: 8. CDR3 in amino acids: CASSPGTDPSPLHF. CDR3 nucleotide sequence: TGTGCCAGCAGCCCCGGGACAGATCCTTCACCCCTCCACTTT.

This clone was recorded a few times. The chain recombines TRBV2 with TRBJ2-7, with a possible D match to TRBD1 (5 bases). CDR1 is SNHLY, CDR2 FYNNEI, per germline. CDR3 size: 11 residues. The V gene lost 7 bases and the J gene lost 5 bases, with 9 bases spanning the gap. CDR3 residues: CASKGSHEQYF. As DNA, the CDR3 is TGTGCCAGCAAGGGGTCCCACGAGCAGTACTTC.

The chain is built from TRBV11-2 and TRBJ2-1; D is ambiguous. Trimming removed 4 bases from V and 9 bases from J, with 16 bases in between. This CDR3 comprises 14 residues. The germline V gene encodes CDR1 SGHAT and CDR2 FQNNGV. The CDR3 loop reads CASSSLVGLGEQFF. The CDR3 region has the DNA TGTGCCAGCAGCTCCTTGGTTGGGTTGGGTGAGCAGTTCTTC.

J is TRBJ2-1 and V is TRBV6-5, with D unclear. Germline V CDR1 and CDR2: MNHEY, SVGAGI. The V end lost 0 bases, the J end lost 7 bases, and 4 bases lay between the germline ends. The CDR3 loop spans 12 amino acids. Here the CDR3 reads CASSYSNNEQFF. The CDR3, as DNA: TGTGCCAGCAGTTACTCGAATAATGAGCAGTTCTTC.

This clone was detected a few times. The chain couples TRBV4-2 to TRBJ2-3; 10 nucleotides align to TRBD2. The CDR3 runs to 20 residues. CDR1 and CDR2 (germline): LGHNA, YNFKEQ. V lost 0 bases, J lost 0 bases, and 12 bases stayed unmatched. The CDR3 DNA reads TGTGCCAGCAGCCAAGAGTCTAGCGGGAGAGAGTGGGTGAGCACAGATACGCAGTATTTT. It encodes CASSQESSGREWVSTDTQYF.

This clone was seen more than once but under ten times. This chain connects TRBV2 to TRBJ1-3, with D unresolved. Germline-derived CDR1 and CDR2 are SNHLY and FYNNEI. V was shortened by 7 bases and J by 8 bases, with 15 bases between the two germline ends. The CDR3 sequence is 13 residues long. CDR3 nucleotides: TGTGCCAGCAATACAGAAACCCGGGACACCATATATTTT. This codes for CASNTETRDTIYF.

J is TRBJ2-1 and V is TRBV9, with 7 bases that match TRBD2. The junction had 11 bases not matched to a gene; V was cut back by 4 bases and J by 10 bases. The CDR3 sequence is 14 residues long. The germline V gene encodes CDR1 SGDLS and CDR2 YYNGEE. DNA for the CDR3: TGTGCCAGCAGCCCCTGGGGGGAGGGCCGCGAGCAGTTCTTC. Protein product: CASSPWGEGREQFF. Based on the CDR3 plus reference TRBV9 and TRBJ2-1, the full variable domain is DSGVTQTPKHLITATGQRVTLRCSPRSGDLSVYWYQQSLDQGLQFLIQYYNGEERAKGNILERFSAQQFPDLHSELNLSSLELGDSALYFCASSPWGEGREQFFGPGTRLTVL.

In the case of this clone: This sequence may be a read error, since a much larger clone differs from it by one base. This rearrangement joins TRBV5-6 to TRBJ2-7; 10 bases are shared with TRBD1. CDR1 SGHDT and CDR2 YYEEEE come from the germline V gene. V lost 5 bases to trimming and J lost 2 bases; unmatched junction nucleotides: 4. CDR3 length equals 14 residues. CDR3 DNA: TGTGCCAGCAGTTACGGGACAGGGGCCTACGAGCAGTACTTC. As protein: CASSYGTGAYEQYF.